What follows are 7 T cell receptor beta chains derived from one specimen sequenced in a study of Tregs in tolerant kidney transplant recipients. Clones were read by immunoSEQ multiplex PCR, and TCRdb kept only the in-frame ones, dropping some. Of tens of thousands of clones listed, around 84% are singletons. The sample consisted of CD4+ T cells from blood. These receptor sequences come from a human donor in good health.

DNA for the CDR3: TGTGCTAGTGGTTTGGTAGTACGGGGCCCCAGACAGCCCCAGCATTTT. This codes for CASGLVVRGPRQPQHF. The V and J genes are TRBV12-5 and TRBJ1-5; TRBD1 is a possible D gene (5 bases). Trimming cost V 0 bases and J 7 bases, with 16 bases left between them. Germline values: CDR1 LGHNT, CDR2 FRNRAP. This CDR3 spans 16 amino acids.

The chain links TRBV9 to TRBJ2-7; TRBD1 agrees at 9 bases. Germline CDR1 SGDLS, CDR2 YYNGEE. Unmatched junction bases numbered 8, after V lost 5 bases and J lost 2 bases. This CDR3 contains 15 residues. CDR3 loop: CASSAGTGWTYEQYF. DNA of the CDR3: TGTGCCAGCAGTGCTGGGACAGGGTGGACCTACGAGCAGTACTTC.

Concerning this clone: This CDR3 is also generated by other DNA sequences in the sample. The genes are TRBV7-2 and TRBJ1-1; possible D gene TRBD1, 5 bases. This CDR3 is built from 13 residues. Trimming took 5 bases from V and 1 from J, leaving 8 bases between them. CDR1 and CDR2 (germline): SGHTA, FQGNSA. The CDR3 spells CASSLGQNTEAFF. The DNA of the CDR3 is TGTGCCAGCAGCCTCGGACAGAACACTGAAGCTTTCTTT.

V usage is TRBV11-3 and J usage is TRBJ2-5; D might be TRBD2 (7 bases). CDR1 SGHNT and CDR2 YENEEA come from the germline V gene. Trimming pared 5 bases from V and 1 base from J, leaving 14 bases between. The CDR3 consists of 15 residues. CDR3 protein: CASSRRGAPQETQYF. The CDR3 nucleotides are TGTGCCAGCAGCCGCCGGGGGGCCCCCCAAGAGACCCAGTACTTC. The entire variable domain, with the rest obtained from reference TRBV11-3 and TRBJ2-5, is as follows: EAGVVQSPRYKIIEKKQPVAFWCNPISGHNTLYWYLQNLGQGPELLIRYENEEAVDDSQLPKDRFSAERLKGVDSTLKIQPAELGDSAVYLCASSRRGAPQETQYFGPGTRLLVL.

The J gene is TRBJ2-2, the V gene TRBV21-1; the table's TRBD2 call for D was not verified on the DNA. TRBV21-1 is an annotated pseudogene. The CDR3 runs 17 residues. DNA for the CDR3: TGTGCCAGCAGCAAGCTGAGCGGGAGGGCCGGTACCGGGGAGCTGTTTTTT. Translating gives CASSKLSGRAGTGELFF.

This clone has just a few counts. V gene TRBV4-1 combines with J gene TRBJ2-5; D is possibly TRBD1 or TRBD2 (5 bases each). V lost 2 bases and J 7 bases, leaving 20 bases between the germline ends. Germline CDR1 reads MGHRA; CDR2 reads YSYEKL. This CDR3 is 16 amino acids long. DNA of the CDR3: TGCGCCAGCAGCCAAATAACAGGAGGATCCTCCGCGACCCAGTACTTC. Translation gives CASSQITGGSSATQYF.

The genes are TRBV5-8 and TRBJ1-4; the match to TRBD1 covers 11 bases. The length of the CDR3 is 16 residues. Per the germline V gene, CDR1 is SGHTS and CDR2 is YDEGEE. Trimming took 1 base from V and 7 from J; bases not matched to a gene: 6. The CDR3 sequence is CASSLLGQGEGEKLFF. CDR3 coding DNA: TGTGCCAGCAGCTTGTTGGGACAGGGGGAGGGTGAAAAACTGTTTTTT.